This T cell receptor beta chain was captured in a study of T cells in Graves' hyperthyroidism and ophthalmopathy. This clonotype was detected only once. The antigen is not known. Diagnoses rested on clinical symptoms, serum thyroxine and TRAb, thyroid ultrasound and orbital computed tomography. RNA transcripts yielded amplified TCR beta CDR3 regions. During a first-round RT-PCR of the TCR CDR3, the HTBI primer set was used. Via MiXCR, TCRdb re-called the multiplex PCR reads, giving one row per CDR3 protein. The sample carries over 650,000 distinct CDR3 sequences, roughly 45% recorded once. Trimming took off 0 bases at V and 3 bases at J, with 16 bases between the two ends. The CDR3 consists of 17 residues. Germline V gene sequence: CDR1 SGDLS, CDR2 YYNGEE. Study-wide points: From stable hyperthyroidism, ophthalmopathy was set apart by a 13 V-J model.

This clonotype was sampled from an adult man with Graves' disease, either hyperthyroidism or ophthalmopathy (not recorded which). This chain links TRBV9 with TRBJ1-3, with unresolved D. What was sequenced was peripheral blood or thyroid tissue (not recorded which). The CDR3 bases are TGTGCCAGCAGCGTAGGAGGAAGAACTAATGATGGAAACACCATATATTTT. It yields the protein CASSVGGRTNDGNTIYF.